The T cell receptor beta chain described here comes from a study of shared clonotypes between healthy human individuals. The protocol was immunoSEQ multiplex PCR, while the TCRdb copy is restricted to in-frame clones and leaves out a portion. The data show around 2,000,000 clones, less than 95% seen once. CD45RO-negative, CCR7-selected cells formed the naive CD8 fraction, which excluded terminally differentiated effector memory CD45RA+ cells. Details on this clone: Its antigen is not known.

The CDR3 extends over 15 amino acids. Germline-derived CDR1 and CDR2 are SEHNR and FQNEAQ (reference sequence). Losses at the gene ends were 4 bases for V and 6 bases for J; bases not matched to a gene: 7. The study's findings and limits: Generally, naive subsets came out with larger estimated richness than memory subsets. Inspection by rarefaction showed sorted-subset sequencing to be incomplete despite large depth.

The chain has TRBV7-9 and TRBJ2-7, with 12 nucleotides matching TRBD2. The sample comprised naive CD8+ T cells sorted from blood. The sequence derives from a man younger than 30 in good health. The CDR3 is CASSSTSGGPPEQYF. In DNA form, the CDR3 reads TGTGCCAGCAGCTCCACTAGCGGGGGGCCCCCCGAGCAGTACTTC. The full variable domain, rest sourced from reference TRBV7-9 and TRBJ2-7, is DTGVSQNPRHKITKRGQNVTFRCDPISEHNRLYWYRQTLGQGPEFLTYFQNEAQLEKSRLLSDRFSAERPKGSFSTLEIQRTEQGDSAMYLCASSSTSGGPPEQYFGPGTRLTVT.